The 13 T cell receptor beta chains reported below all come from one sample, sequenced in a study of blood T cell repertoires in COVID-19. Data came from immunoSEQ multiplex PCR; TCRdb stores just in-frame clones and leaves some out. The sample yields tens of thousands of clones, over 70% seen once. The material sequenced was peripheral blood. These receptors were taken from an elderly man with acute or convalescent COVID-19.

The chain recombines TRBV4-3 with TRBJ1-3, with 7 bases fitting TRBD1. Germline V gene sequence: CDR1 LGHNA, CDR2 YSLEER. V shed 4 bases, J shed 2 bases, and the junction held 2 bases outside the gene matches. This CDR3 has 14 residues. This CDR3 is CASSPGTAGNTIYF. DNA for the CDR3: TGCGCCAGCAGCCCCGGGACAGCTGGAAACACCATATATTTT.

The V and J genes are TRBV11-2 and TRBJ1-4; maybe TRBD1 (5 bases). From germline, CDR1 is SGHAT and CDR2 FQNNGV. The V and J ends lost 6 bases and 0 bases respectively, with 20 bases between them. The CDR3 contains 18 residues. CDR3 DNA: TGTGCCAGCAGACGAAAGGCCGGGGGAACCGCAACTAATGAAAAACTGTTTTTT. The encoded protein is CASRRKAGGTATNEKLFF.

The chain has TRBV7-2 and TRBJ1-1; no clear D. The V and J ends lost 5 bases and 1 base respectively, with 8 bases between them. The length of the CDR3 is 13 residues. The germline CDR1 and CDR2 sequences are SGHTA and FQGNSA. The DNA of the CDR3 is TGTGCCAGCAGCGGTGGGAGGAACACTGAAGCTTTCTTT. Its protein is CASSGGRNTEAFF.

J is TRBJ1-1 and V is TRBV3-1 (or the pseudogene TRBV3-2), with TRBD1 matching 10 bases. CDR1 is LGHDT and CDR2 is YNNKEL in the germline V gene (reference sequence). The CDR3 runs 15 residues. J lost 7 bases, V lost 3 bases, and 8 bases had no gene match. CDR3 sequence reads: CASSQGMGQGYEAFF. The CDR3 DNA is TGTGCCAGCAGCCAGGGTATGGGACAGGGGTATGAAGCTTTCTTT.

The rearrangement uses TRBV7-8 and TRBJ1-5; the match to TRBD1 covers 8 bases. V lost 5 bases to trimming and J lost 3 bases; unmatched junction nucleotides: 12. CDR3 length: 17 residues. CDR1 is SGHVS, CDR2 FQNEAQ, per germline. The CDR3 DNA sequence: TGTGCCAGCAGCCACAACCTCACAGGGGGAATCAATCAGCCCCAGCATTTT. Translated, it gives CASSHNLTGGINQPQHF. Filled out from reference TRBV7-8 and TRBJ1-5, the complete variable domain reads GAGVSQSPRYKVAKRGQDVALRCDPISGHVSLFWYQQALGQGPEFLTYFQNEAQLDKSGLPSDRFFAERPEGSVSTLKIQRTQQEDSAVYLCASSHNLTGGINQPQHFGDGTRLSIL.

V and J are TRBV7-2 and TRBJ2-2; possible D gene TRBD2, 6 bases. CDR1 and CDR2 (germline): SGHTA, FQGNSA. Trimming removed 4 bases from V and 6 bases from J, with 12 bases in between. The CDR3 loop spans 14 amino acids. CDR3 coding DNA: TGTGCCAGCAGCTCTCGGAGGGGCCCCGGGGAGCTGTTTTTT. It encodes CASSSRRGPGELFF. Full variable domain (missing parts from reference TRBV7-2 and TRBJ2-2): GAGVSQSPSNKVTEKGKDVELRCDPISGHTALYWYRQSLGQGLEFLIYFQGNSAPDKSGLPSDRFSAERTGGSVSTLTIQRTQQEDSAVYLCASSSRRGPGELFFGEGSRLTVL.

The genes are TRBV6-1 and TRBJ1-1; 7 positions agree with TRBD1. Per the germline V gene, CDR1 is MNHNS and CDR2 is SASEGT. This CDR3 spans 18 amino acids. The V gene end was trimmed by 4 bases and the J gene end by 0 bases; junction bases not matched to a gene: 14. The CDR3 spells CASSVQTGLGVMNTEAFF. The CDR3 bases are TGTGCCAGCAGTGTCCAGACAGGGTTGGGGGTCATGAACACTGAAGCTTTCTTT.

With regard to this clone: Its ends do not fully match the called genes, so a read error is possible. This rearrangement joins TRBV7-7 to TRBJ1-1; D gene uncertain. Per the germline V gene, CDR1 is SSHAT and CDR2 is FNYEAQ (reference sequence). The CDR3 length is 13 residues. The DNA for the CDR3 is TGTGCTAGCAGCCCCACAGTGAACACTGAAGCTTTCTTT. Amino acid sequence: CASSPTVNTEAFF.

This chain connects TRBV9 to TRBJ2-3; TRBD2 matches 8 bases. V lost 4 bases and J lost 4; bases outside the gene matches: 5. From germline, CDR1 is SGDLS and CDR2 YYNGEE. CDR3 length equals 14 residues. In nucleotides, the CDR3 is TGTGCCAGCAGCTTCGGACTAGCTTCAGATACGCAGTATTTT. As protein: CASSFGLASDTQYF.

The chain recombines TRBV15 with TRBJ2-1, with 9 bases lining up with TRBD2. Germline CDR1 is LNHNV and CDR2 is YYDKDF (reference sequence). The CDR3 length is 15 residues. V trimming: 2 bases; J trimming: 7 bases; junction bases outside the gene matches: 6. CDR3 in DNA: TGTGCCACCAGCAGAATAGCGGGAGTAGGAAATGAGCAGTTCTTC. It yields the protein CATSRIAGVGNEQFF.

This clone was seen just once. CDR3: CASSPSPGYEQYF. Written as DNA, the CDR3 is TGTGCCAGCAGCCCCTCCCCGGGCTACGAGCAGTACTTC. This chain links TRBV7-9 with TRBJ2-7; D unclear. This CDR3 has 13 residues. Germline CDR1 and CDR2: SEHNR and FQNEAQ (reference sequence). V was pared by 5 bases and J by 3 bases, with 11 bases between.

V and J are TRBV28 and TRBJ2-7, with 9 bases matching TRBD2. CDR3 length: 13 amino acids. V gave up 6 bases and J gave up 6 bases; unmatched junction bases: 6. Germline assignment: CDR1 MDHEN and CDR2 SYDVKM. The CDR3 sequence: CASRASGIGEQYF. CDR3 bases: TGTGCCAGCAGGGCTAGCGGGATAGGCGAGCAGTACTTC. Full variable domain (outside the CDR3, taken from reference TRBV28 and TRBJ2-7): DVKVTQSSRYLVKRTGEKVFLECVQDMDHENMFWYRQDPGLGLRLIYFSYDVKMKEKGDIPEGYSVSREKKERFSLILESASTNQTSMYLCASRASGIGEQYFGPGTRLTVT.

This clone is a singleton in its sample. The chain couples TRBV18 to TRBJ2-1; 12 bases agree with TRBD2. Germline-derived CDR1 and CDR2 are KGHSH and LQKENI. V was pared by 3 bases and J by 5 bases, with 2 bases of the junction left unmatched. This CDR3 has 15 residues. CDR3 coding DNA: TGTGCCAGCTCACCCCGACTAGCGGGAGACAATGAGCAGTTCTTC. This encodes CASSPRLAGDNEQFF.